This T cell receptor beta chain came from a study of T cells in Graves' hyperthyroidism and ophthalmopathy. Across the whole study: Upon initial diagnosis and before any treatment, peripheral blood was collected.

Using RNA transcripts as the source, TCR beta CDR3 regions were amplified. A set of HTBI primers served as the primers for a first-round RT-PCR of the TCR CDR3. Via MiXCR, TCRdb re-called the multiplex PCR reads, giving one row per CDR3 protein. The sample includes around 290,000 distinct CDR3 sequences, around 13% of them seen just once. This clonotype was counted a few times. Its antigen is unknown. Source material for PBMCs was 10 ml fresh peripheral blood. Findings and limits, study-wide: Most thyroid-expanded clonotypes above 0.001 were also found in blood.

Germline V gene sequence: CDR1 MDHEN, CDR2 SYDVKM. The V segment lost 3 bases and the J segment 7 bases; nucleotides outside the gene matches: 6. The CDR3 contains 15 residues. The source is a woman aged 40-49 years with Graves' hyperthyroidism. The gene calls are TRBV28 and TRBJ1-4; 9 nucleotides line up with TRBD1. Sequenced material: blood. The CDR3 DNA follows: TGTGCCAGCAGTTTGGGGGGACAGGGTAGTGAAAAACTGTTTTTT. Its translation: CASSLGGQGSEKLFF. The variable domain in full, completed from reference TRBV28 and TRBJ1-4, reads DVKVTQSSRYLVKRTGEKVFLECVQDMDHENMFWYRQDPGLGLRLIYFSYDVKMKEKGDIPEGYSVSREKKERFSLILESASTNQTSMYLCASSLGGQGSEKLFFGSGTQLSVL.